Below, 13 T cell receptor beta chains from the same sample are listed, as sequenced in a study of beta chain features in type 1 diabetes. For these TCRs, the target antigens are not known. As every portion of the isolated RNA was reverse transcribed, the sequencing read expressed TCRB transcripts. Produced via immunoSEQ multiplex PCR; TCRdb's table is partial and in-frame only. The table records roughly 50,000 clones, about 50% of them present only once. Points from the study as a whole: Shortening that was moderate but significant affected the TCRB CDR3s of Type 1 diabetes patients in all four CD4+ subsets.

The sequenced sample consisted of Tregs from blood. These TCRs come from a woman aged 40 to 49 with type 1 diabetes.

This clone occurred a few times. This sample includes further DNA sequences coding for the same CDR3. The chain combines TRBV28 with TRBJ2-7, with TRBD1 identical over 8 bases. Germline V CDR1 and CDR2: MDHEN, SYDVKM. The CDR3 length is 15 residues. V lost 2 bases, J lost 2 bases, and 5 bases stayed unmatched. The CDR3 DNA follows: TGTGCCAGCAGTTTAGGGGGGACAGGTGCCTACGAGCAGTACTTC. Translated, it gives CASSLGGTGAYEQYF. The full variable domain, its missing parts supplied by reference TRBV28 and TRBJ2-7, is DVKVTQSSRYLVKRTGEKVFLECVQDMDHENMFWYRQDPGLGLRLIYFSYDVKMKEKGDIPEGYSVSREKKERFSLILESASTNQTSMYLCASSLGGTGAYEQYFGPGTRLTVT.

This clone was counted between two and nine times. The chain links TRBV6-6 to TRBJ1-5; the match to TRBD1 covers 9 bases. The CDR3 contains 15 residues. In germline, CDR1 is MNHNY, CDR2 SVGAGI (reference sequence). After removal of 3 bases from V and 5 bases from J, the junction contained 5 bases not matched to a gene. CDR3 in amino acids: CASSYRDRADQPQHF. CDR3 DNA sequence: TGTGCCAGCAGTTATCGGGACAGGGCCGATCAGCCCCAGCATTTT.

This clone came up a few times. The rearrangement links TRBV4-1 to TRBJ1-1, with D possibly TRBD1 on 5 matching bases. V gave up 0 bases and J gave up 8 bases, with 16 bases separating them. CDR1 MGHRA and CDR2 YSYEKL come from the germline V gene. This CDR3 contains 15 residues. CDR3: CASSQEEAARAEAFF. The CDR3 coding sequence is TGCGCCAGCAGCCAAGAAGAGGCTGCCAGGGCCGAAGCTTTCTTT.

The CDR3 loop is CASSLLASTLPKQYF. Written as DNA, the CDR3 is TGTGCCAGCAGTTTACTAGCCTCAACGCTCCCTAAGCAGTATTTT. The chain couples TRBV27 to TRBJ2-3; tentative D call: TRBD2 (5 bases). The CDR3 totals 15 residues. Trimming cost V 2 bases and J 11 bases, with 20 bases left between them. Per germline, CDR1 MNHEY and CDR2 SMNVEV (reference sequence).

This chain links TRBV27 with TRBJ2-1, with TRBD2 matching over 12 bases. Germline V CDR1 and CDR2: MNHEY, SMNVEV (reference sequence). The length of the CDR3 is 15 residues. After removal of 5 bases from V and 8 bases from J, the junction contained 7 bases not matched to a gene. Here the CDR3 DNA reads TGTGCCAGCAGTCCCTGGCCTAGCGGGAGGGATGAGCAGTTCTTC. This codes for CASSPWPSGRDEQFF.

V gene TRBV7-2 combines with J gene TRBJ2-5, with TRBD1 matching 7 bases. Germline assignment: CDR1 SGHTA and CDR2 FQGNSA. V dropped 1 base and J dropped 11; count of bases not matched to a gene: 7. This CDR3 has 13 amino acids. In DNA, the CDR3 is TGTGCCAGCAGCTTAGGGGGACAGTATGAGCAGTACTTC. Translation gives CASSLGGQYEQYF.

This chain joins TRBV2 and TRBJ2-7; D gene ambiguous. The germline gives CDR1 SNHLY, CDR2 FYNNEI. The V end lost 7 bases, the J end lost 7 bases, and 17 bases lay between the germline ends. CDR3 length equals 13 residues. This chain's CDR3 is CASTKYYRWEQYF. CDR3 nucleotides: TGTGCCAGCACCAAATACTATCGGTGGGAGCAGTACTTC.

V usage is TRBV7-2 and J usage is TRBJ2-1, with TRBD2 matching over 10 bases. The CDR3 is 15 residues long. Germline CDR1 is SGHTA and CDR2 is FQGNSA. V was clipped by 5 bases and J by 4 bases; unmatched bases: 5. The CDR3 sequence: CASSQGTSEYNEQFF. CDR3 bases: TGTGCCAGCAGCCAAGGGACTAGCGAGTACAATGAGCAGTTCTTC.

This chain joins TRBV4-3 and TRBJ1-6, with D unresolved. The CDR3 spans 15 residues. V shed 0 bases and J shed 6 bases, with 9 bases lying between them. Germline lookup yields CDR1 LGHNA and CDR2 YSLEER. Written as DNA, the CDR3 is TGCGCCAGCAGCCAAGATGACCTAGCTAATTCACCCCTCCACTTT. Its protein product is CASSQDDLANSPLHF.

The gene calls are TRBV2 and TRBJ1-5; D call uncertain. With 1 base removed from V and 2 bases from J, the gap between germline ends came to 9 bases. CDR1 and CDR2 from the germline V gene are SNHLY and FYNNEI. The CDR3 totals 15 residues. The CDR3 reads CASSEGVSGNQPQHF. The CDR3 bases are TGTGCCAGCAGTGAAGGGGTAAGCGGCAATCAGCCCCAGCATTTT.

This clone has just one count. As DNA, the CDR3 is TGTGCCAGCAGGGTGGTCGGGGTAGCGTGGGGAGATACGCAGTATTTT. Translated, it gives CASRVVGVAWGDTQYF. J is TRBJ2-3 and V is TRBV28; perhaps TRBD2 as D (5 bases). CDR1 is MDHEN and CDR2 is SYDVKM in the germline V gene. The length of the CDR3 is 16 residues. V was shortened by 6 bases and J by 5 bases, with 21 bases between the two germline ends.

This clone has a handful of counts. The junction departs from germline at one end; a sequencing error may be responsible. V is TRBV14 and J is TRBJ1-1, with no clear D. This CDR3 is 11 amino acids long. From germline, CDR1 is SGHDN and CDR2 FVKESK. The CDR3 spells CASSQNSEAFF. The CDR3 coding sequence is TGTGCCAGCAGCCAAAACAGTGAAGCTTTCTTT.

The chain carries TRBV7-2 and TRBJ1-5; the D gene is possibly TRBD1 (5 bases). Germline V gives CDR1 SGHTA, CDR2 FQGNSA. The V gene lost 1 base and the J gene lost 7 bases, with 11 bases spanning the gap. CDR3 size: 14 residues. CDR3 protein: CASSLESGEQPQHF. DNA of the CDR3: TGTGCCAGCAGCTTAGAATCGGGGGAACAGCCCCAGCATTTT.